This TCR beta chain was profiled in a study of CD8+CD57+ T cells in acquired aplastic anemia. Trimming shortened V by 0 bases and J by 3 bases, and 3 bases separated the two germline ends. Germline assignment: CDR1 DFQATT and CDR2 SNEGSKA (reference sequence). This CDR3 comprises 12 residues. According to the study, genomic DNA was the template for TCR beta VDJ and CDR3 profiling. Each CDR3 protein gets one entry after TCRdb re-called the reads with MiXCR. This sample has hundreds of thousands of distinct CDR3 sequences, with around 30% found just once. This clonotype was counted only a few times. Patients chosen for sequencing had CD8+CD57+ cells that had expanded, as shown by flow cytometry. Blood came from patients not yet given any therapy.

Sequenced: sorted CD4+, CD8+, or CD8+CD57+ T cells (not recorded which) from PBMCs. The chain uses TRBV20-1 and TRBJ2-1; no reliable D call. The sequence derives from a human donor with aplastic anemia. The CDR3: CSARDSYNEQFF. CDR3 DNA sequence: TGCAGTGCTAGAGACAGCTACAATGAGCAGTTCTTC.